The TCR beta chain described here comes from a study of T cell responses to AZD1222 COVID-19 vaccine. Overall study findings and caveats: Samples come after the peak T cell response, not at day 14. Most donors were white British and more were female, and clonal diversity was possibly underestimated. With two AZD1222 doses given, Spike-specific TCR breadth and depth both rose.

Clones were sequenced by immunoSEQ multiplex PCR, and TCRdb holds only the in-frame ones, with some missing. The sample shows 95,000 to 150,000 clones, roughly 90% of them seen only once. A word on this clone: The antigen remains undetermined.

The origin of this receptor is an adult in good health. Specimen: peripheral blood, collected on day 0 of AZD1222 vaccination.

CDR3 sequence (DNA): TGTGCCAGCAGCCCATCGGGGGGAGGGTCTGAAGCTTTCTTT. Its translation is CASSPSGGGSEAFF. The chain uses TRBV7-9 and TRBJ1-1, with D possibly being TRBD1 (5 bases). V was pared by 5 bases and J by 6 bases, with 16 bases between. The CDR3 length is 14 residues. In germline, CDR1 is SEHNR, CDR2 FQNEAQ (reference sequence). Based on the CDR3 plus reference TRBV7-9 and TRBJ1-1, the full variable domain is DTGVSQNPRHKITKRGQNVTFRCDPISEHNRLYWYRQTLGQGPEFLTYFQNEAQLEKSRLLSDRFSAERPKGSFSTLEIQRTEQGDSAMYLCASSPSGGGSEAFFGQGTRLTVV.